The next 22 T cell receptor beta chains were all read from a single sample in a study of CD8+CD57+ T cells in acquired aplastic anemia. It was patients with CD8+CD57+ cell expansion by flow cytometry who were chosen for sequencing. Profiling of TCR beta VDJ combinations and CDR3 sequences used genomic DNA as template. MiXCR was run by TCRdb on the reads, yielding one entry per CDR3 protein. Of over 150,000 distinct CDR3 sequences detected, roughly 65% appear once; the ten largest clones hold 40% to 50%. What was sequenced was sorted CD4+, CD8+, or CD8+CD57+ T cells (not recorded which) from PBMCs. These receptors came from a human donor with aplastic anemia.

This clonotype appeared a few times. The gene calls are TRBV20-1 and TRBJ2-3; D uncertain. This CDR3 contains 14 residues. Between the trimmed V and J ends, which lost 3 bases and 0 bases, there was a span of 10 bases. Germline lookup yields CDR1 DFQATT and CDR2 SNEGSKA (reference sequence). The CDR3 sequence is CSARTGGSTDTQYF. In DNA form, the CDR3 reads TGCAGTGCTAGGACGGGCGGAAGCACAGATACGCAGTATTTT.

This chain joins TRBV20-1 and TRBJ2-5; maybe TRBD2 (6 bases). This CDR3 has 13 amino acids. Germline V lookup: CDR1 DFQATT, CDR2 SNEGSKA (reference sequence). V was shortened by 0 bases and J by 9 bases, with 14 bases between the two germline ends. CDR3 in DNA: TGCAGTGCTAGAGATACTAGGGACTCGGCCCAGTACTTC. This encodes CSARDTRDSAQYF.

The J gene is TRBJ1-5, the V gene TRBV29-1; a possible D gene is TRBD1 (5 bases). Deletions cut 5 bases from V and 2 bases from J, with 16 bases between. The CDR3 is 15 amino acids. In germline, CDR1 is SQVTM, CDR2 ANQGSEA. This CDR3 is CSVSEGLLGNQPQHF. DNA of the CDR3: TGCAGCGTTTCGGAGGGGCTGTTGGGCAATCAGCCCCAGCATTTT. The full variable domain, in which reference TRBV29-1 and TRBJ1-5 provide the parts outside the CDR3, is SAVISQKPSRDICQRGTSLTIQCQVDSQVTMMFWYRQQPGQSLTLIATANQGSEATYESGFVIDKFPISRPNLTFSTLTVSNMSPEDSSIYLCSVSEGLLGNQPQHFGDGTRLSIL.

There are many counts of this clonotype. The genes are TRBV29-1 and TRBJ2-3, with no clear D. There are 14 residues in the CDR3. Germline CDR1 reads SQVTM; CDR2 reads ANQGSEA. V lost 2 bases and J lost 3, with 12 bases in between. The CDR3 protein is CSVETPRETDTQYF. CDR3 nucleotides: TGCAGCGTTGAAACCCCCCGTGAGACAGATACGCAGTATTTT.

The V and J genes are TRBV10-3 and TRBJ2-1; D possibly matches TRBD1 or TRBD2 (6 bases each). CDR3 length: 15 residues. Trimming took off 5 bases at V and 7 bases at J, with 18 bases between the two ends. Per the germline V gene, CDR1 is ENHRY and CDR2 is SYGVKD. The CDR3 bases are TGTGCCATCAGTCCCGGGGGCATTCAGTGGAATGAGCAGTTCTTC. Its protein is CAISPGGIQWNEQFF.

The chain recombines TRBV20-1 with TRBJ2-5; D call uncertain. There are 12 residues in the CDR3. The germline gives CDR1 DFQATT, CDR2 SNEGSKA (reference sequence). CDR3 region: CSSTPNLETQYF. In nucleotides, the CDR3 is TGCAGCTCTACTCCTAACTTGGAGACCCAGTACTTC.

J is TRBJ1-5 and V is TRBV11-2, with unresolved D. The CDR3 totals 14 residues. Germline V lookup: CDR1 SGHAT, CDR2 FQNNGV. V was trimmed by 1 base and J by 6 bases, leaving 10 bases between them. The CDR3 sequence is CASSLGSAGQPQHF. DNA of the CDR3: TGTGCCAGCAGCTTAGGGTCAGCGGGTCAGCCCCAGCATTTT.

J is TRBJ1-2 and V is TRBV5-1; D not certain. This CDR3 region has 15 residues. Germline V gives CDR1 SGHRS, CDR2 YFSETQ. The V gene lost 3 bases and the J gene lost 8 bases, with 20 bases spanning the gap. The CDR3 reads CASSSEEGILAGYTF. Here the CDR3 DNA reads TGCGCCAGCAGCTCGGAAGAGGGAATTCTTGCGGGCTACACCTTC.

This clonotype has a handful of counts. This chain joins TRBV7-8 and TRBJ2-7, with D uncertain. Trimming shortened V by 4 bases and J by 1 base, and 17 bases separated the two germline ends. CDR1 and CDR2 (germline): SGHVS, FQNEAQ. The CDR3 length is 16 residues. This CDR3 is CASSSWGRRESYEQYF. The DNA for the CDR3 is TGTGCCAGCAGCTCCTGGGGTAGGCGCGAGTCCTACGAGCAGTACTTC.

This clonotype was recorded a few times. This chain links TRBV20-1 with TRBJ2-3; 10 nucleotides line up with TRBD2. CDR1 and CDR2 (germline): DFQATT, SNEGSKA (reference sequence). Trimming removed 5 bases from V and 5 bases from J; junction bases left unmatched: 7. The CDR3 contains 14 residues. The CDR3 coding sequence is TGCAGTGCTTTCGGAGAGCGGGAGGGAGATACGCAGTATTTT. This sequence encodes CSAFGEREGDTQYF.

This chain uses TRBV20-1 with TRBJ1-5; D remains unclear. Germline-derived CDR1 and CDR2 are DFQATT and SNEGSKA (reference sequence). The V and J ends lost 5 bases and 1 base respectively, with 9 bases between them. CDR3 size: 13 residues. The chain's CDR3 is CSAYLASNQPQHF. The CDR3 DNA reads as TGCAGTGCTTACCTAGCGAGCAATCAGCCCCAGCATTTT.

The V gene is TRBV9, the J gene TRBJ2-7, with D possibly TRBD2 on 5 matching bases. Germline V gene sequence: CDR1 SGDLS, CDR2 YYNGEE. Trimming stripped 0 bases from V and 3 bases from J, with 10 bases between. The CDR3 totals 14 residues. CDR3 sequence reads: CASSVDVRDYEQYF. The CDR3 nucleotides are TGTGCCAGCAGCGTAGATGTGAGGGACTACGAGCAGTACTTC. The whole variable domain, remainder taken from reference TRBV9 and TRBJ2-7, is DSGVTQTPKHLITATGQRVTLRCSPRSGDLSVYWYQQSLDQGLQFLIQYYNGEERAKGNILERFSAQQFPDLHSELNLSSLELGDSALYFCASSVDVRDYEQYFGPGTRLTVT.

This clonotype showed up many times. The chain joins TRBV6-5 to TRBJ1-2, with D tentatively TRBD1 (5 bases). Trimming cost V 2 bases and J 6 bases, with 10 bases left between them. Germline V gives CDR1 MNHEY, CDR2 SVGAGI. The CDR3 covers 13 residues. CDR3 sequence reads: CASSYGGGNGYTF. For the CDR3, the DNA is TGTGCCAGCAGTTACGGGGGAGGGAATGGCTACACCTTC.

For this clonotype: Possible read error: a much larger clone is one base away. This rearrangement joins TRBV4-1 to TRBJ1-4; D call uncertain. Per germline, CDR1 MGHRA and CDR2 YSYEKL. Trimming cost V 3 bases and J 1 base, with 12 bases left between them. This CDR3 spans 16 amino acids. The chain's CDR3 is CASSQSIVLTNEKLFF. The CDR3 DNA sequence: TGCGCCAGCAGCCAGTCGATCGTACTAACTAATGAAAAACTGTTTTTT.

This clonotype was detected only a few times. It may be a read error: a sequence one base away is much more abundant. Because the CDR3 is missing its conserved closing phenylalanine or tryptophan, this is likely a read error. CDR3: CATERVTGELFL. In nucleotides, the CDR3 is TGTGCCACCGAAAGGGTCACCGGGGAGCTGTTTCTT. The chain uses TRBV2 and TRBJ2-2; D unclear. The germline CDR1 and CDR2 sequences are SNHLY and FYNNEI. The ends were cut back, 10 bases at V and 4 bases at J, with 10 bases in the middle. There are 12 residues in the CDR3.

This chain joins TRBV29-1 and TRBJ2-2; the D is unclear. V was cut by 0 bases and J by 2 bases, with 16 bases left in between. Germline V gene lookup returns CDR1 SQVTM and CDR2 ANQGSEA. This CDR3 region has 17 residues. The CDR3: CSVEDPVSEPNTGELFF. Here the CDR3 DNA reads TGCAGCGTTGAAGATCCGGTGTCGGAGCCTAACACCGGGGAGCTGTTTTTT.

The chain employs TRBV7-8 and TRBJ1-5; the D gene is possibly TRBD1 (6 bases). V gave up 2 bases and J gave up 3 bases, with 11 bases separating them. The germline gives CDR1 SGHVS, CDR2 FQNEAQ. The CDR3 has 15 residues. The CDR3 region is CASSLTTGNNQPQHF. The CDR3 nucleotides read TGTGCCAGCAGCTTAACTACAGGGAACAATCAGCCCCAGCATTTT.

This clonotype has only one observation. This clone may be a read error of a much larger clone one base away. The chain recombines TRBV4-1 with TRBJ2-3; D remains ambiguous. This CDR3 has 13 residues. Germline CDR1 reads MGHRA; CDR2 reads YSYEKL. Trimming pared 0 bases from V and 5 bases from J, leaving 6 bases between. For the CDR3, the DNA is TGCGCCAGCAGCCAAGATCAGGAAGATACGCAGTATTTT. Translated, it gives CASSQDQEDTQYF.

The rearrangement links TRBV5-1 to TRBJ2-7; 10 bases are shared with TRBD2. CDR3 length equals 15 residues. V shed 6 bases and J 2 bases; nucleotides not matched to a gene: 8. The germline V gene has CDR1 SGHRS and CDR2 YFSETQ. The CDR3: CASNHLAGVAYEQYF. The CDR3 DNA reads TGCGCCAGCAACCATCTAGCGGGAGTAGCCTACGAGCAGTACTTC.

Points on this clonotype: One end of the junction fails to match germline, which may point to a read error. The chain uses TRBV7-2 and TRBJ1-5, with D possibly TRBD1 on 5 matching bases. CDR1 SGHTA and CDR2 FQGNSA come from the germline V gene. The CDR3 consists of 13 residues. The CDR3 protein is CASSTMGDQPQHF. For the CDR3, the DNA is TGTGCCAGCAGCACTATGGGGGATCAGCCTCAGCATTTT.

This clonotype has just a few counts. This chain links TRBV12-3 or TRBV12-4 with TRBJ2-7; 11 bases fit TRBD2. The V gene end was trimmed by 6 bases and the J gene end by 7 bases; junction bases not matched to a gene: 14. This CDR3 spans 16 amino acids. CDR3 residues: CASSPLAGGKYREQYF. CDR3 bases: TGTGCCAGCAGCCCTCTAGCGGGAGGAAAATATCGGGAGCAGTACTTC.

In DNA form, the CDR3 reads TGTGCCAGCAGGGAAGGAAACACCATATATTTT. Translation gives CASREGNTIYF. The chain recombines TRBV7-8 with TRBJ1-3; D call uncertain. CDR3 length: 11 residues. V gave up 6 bases and J gave up 4 bases, with 4 bases separating them. In germline, CDR1 is SGHVS, CDR2 FQNEAQ.